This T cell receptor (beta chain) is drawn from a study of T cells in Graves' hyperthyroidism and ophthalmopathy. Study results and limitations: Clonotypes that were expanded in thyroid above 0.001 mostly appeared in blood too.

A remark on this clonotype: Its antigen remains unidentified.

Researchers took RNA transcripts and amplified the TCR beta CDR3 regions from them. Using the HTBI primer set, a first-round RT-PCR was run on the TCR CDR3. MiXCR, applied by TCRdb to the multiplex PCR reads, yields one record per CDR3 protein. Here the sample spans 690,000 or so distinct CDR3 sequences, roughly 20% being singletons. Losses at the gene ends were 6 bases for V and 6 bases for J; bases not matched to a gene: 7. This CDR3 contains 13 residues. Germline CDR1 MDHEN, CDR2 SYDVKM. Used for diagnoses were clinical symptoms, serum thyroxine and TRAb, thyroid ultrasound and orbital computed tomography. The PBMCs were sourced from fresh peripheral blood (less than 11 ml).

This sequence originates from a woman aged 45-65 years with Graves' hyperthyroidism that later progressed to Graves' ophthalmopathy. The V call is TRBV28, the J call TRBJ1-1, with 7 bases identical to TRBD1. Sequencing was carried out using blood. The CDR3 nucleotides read TGTGCCAGCAGGCAGGGGGGCGCACCTGAAGCTTTCTTT. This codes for CASRQGGAPEAFF.